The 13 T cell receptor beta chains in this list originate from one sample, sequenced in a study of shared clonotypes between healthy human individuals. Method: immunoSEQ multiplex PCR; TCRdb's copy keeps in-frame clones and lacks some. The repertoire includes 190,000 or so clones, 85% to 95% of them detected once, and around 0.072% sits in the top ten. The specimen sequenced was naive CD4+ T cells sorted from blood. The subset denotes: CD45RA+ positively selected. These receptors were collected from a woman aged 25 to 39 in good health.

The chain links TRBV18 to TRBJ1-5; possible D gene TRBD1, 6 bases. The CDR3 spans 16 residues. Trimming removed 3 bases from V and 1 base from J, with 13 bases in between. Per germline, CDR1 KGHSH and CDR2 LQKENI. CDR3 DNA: TGTGCCAGCTCACCTCAGGGGTCTAGGAGCAATCAGCCCCAGCATTTT. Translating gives CASSPQGSRSNQPQHF. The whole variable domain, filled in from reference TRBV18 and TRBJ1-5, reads NAGVMQNPRHLVRRRGQEARLRCSPMKGHSHVYWYRQLPEEGLKFMVYLQKENIIDESGMPKERFSAEFPKEGPSILRIQQVVRGDSAAYFCASSPQGSRSNQPQHFGDGTRLSIL.

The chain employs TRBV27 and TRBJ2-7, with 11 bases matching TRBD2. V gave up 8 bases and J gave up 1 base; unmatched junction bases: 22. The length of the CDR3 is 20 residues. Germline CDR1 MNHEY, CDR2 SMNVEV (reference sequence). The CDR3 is CASGTAGLAGSVSQSYEQYF. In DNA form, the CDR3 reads TGTGCCAGCGGCACCGCCGGACTAGCGGGCTCCGTCTCTCAGTCCTACGAGCAGTACTTC.

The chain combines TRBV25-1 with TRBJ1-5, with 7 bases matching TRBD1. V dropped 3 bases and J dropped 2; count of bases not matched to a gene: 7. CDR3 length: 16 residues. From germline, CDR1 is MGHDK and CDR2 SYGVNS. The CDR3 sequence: CASSEGDSTGNQPQHF. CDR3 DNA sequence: TGTGCCAGCAGTGAGGGGGACAGTACGGGCAATCAGCCCCAGCATTTT.

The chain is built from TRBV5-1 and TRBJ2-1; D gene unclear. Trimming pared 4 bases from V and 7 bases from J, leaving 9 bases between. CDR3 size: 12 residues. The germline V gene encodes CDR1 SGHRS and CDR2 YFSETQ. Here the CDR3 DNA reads TGCGCCAGCAGCCCGCAGGAAAATGAGCAGTTCTTC. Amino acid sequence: CASSPQENEQFF.

This chain's CDR3 is CSVGYQGAREKLFF. CDR3 coding DNA: TGCAGCGTTGGGTATCAGGGGGCGAGGGAAAAACTGTTTTTT. The V gene is TRBV29-1, the J gene TRBJ1-4, with 8 bases that match TRBD1. Looked up from germline, CDR1 is SQVTM and CDR2 is ANQGSEA. The CDR3 consists of 14 residues. After removal of 4 bases from V and 8 bases from J, the junction contained 9 bases not matched to a gene.

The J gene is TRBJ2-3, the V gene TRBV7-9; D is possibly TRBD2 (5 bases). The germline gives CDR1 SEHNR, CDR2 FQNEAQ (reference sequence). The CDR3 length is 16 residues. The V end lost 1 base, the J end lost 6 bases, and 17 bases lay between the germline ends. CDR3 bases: TGTGCCAGCAGCTTAGTATTCGGGCCTAGCTCGGATACGCAGTATTTT. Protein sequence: CASSLVFGPSSDTQYF.

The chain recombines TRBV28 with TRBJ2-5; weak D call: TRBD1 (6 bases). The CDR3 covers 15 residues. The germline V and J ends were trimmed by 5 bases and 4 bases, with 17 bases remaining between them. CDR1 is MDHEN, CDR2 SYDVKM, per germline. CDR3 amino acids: CASSHPLLGGETQYF. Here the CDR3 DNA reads TGTGCCAGCAGTCACCCGCTACTAGGGGGAGAGACCCAGTACTTC.

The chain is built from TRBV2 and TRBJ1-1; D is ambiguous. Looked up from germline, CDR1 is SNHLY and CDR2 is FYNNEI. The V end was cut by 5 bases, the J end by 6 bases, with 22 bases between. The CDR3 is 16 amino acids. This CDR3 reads CASSPPTGNVGAEAFF. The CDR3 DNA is TGTGCCAGCAGTCCACCCACCGGGAATGTCGGGGCTGAAGCTTTCTTT.

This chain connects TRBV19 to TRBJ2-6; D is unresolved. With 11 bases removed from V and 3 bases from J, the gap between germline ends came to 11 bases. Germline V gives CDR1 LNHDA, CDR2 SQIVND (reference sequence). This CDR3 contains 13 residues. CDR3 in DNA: TGTGCCTCAATAGGGTTTGGGGCCAACGTCCTGACTTTC. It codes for CASIGFGANVLTF.

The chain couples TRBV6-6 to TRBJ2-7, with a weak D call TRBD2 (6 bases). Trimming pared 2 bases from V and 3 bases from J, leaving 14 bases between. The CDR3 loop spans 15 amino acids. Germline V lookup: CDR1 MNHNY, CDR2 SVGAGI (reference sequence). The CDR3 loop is CASSYVGGAGYEQYF. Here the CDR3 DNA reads TGTGCCAGCAGTTACGTTGGGGGAGCGGGCTACGAGCAGTACTTC.

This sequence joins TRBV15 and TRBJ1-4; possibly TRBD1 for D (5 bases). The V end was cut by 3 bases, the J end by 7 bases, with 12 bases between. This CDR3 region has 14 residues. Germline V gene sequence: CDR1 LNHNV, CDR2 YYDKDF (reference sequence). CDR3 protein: CATSRAGPAEKLFF. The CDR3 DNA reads TGTGCCACCAGCAGGGCAGGGCCGGCTGAAAAACTGTTTTTT.

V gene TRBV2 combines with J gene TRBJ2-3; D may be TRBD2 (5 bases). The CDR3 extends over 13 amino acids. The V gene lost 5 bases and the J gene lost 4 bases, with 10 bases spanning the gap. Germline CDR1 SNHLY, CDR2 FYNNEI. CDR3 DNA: TGTGCCAGCAGTATTGGGGAGCCAGATACGCAGTATTTT. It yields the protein CASSIGEPDTQYF.

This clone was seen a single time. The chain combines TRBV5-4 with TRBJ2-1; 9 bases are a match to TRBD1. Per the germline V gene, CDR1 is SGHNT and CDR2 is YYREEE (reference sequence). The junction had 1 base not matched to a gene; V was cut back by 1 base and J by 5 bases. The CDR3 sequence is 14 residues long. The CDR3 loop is CASSLTGGHNEQFF. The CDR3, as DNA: TGTGCCAGCAGCTTGACAGGGGGCCACAATGAGCAGTTCTTC.